The TCR beta chain under discussion was sequenced for a study of post-analysis software for immune sequencing data. The wider study: Some patients lacked subtype; others had relapsing-remitting, secondary progressive or progressive-relapsing disease. Study-level findings and limits: In patients, TRBV5-6, TRBV5-1 and TRBV20-1 belonged to five TRBV segments found more frequently than in controls. Strong co-clustering by F measure was seen for same-batch samples. Controls' normalized Chao1 diversity significantly exceeded that of multiple sclerosis patients.

As regards this clonotype: The antigen remains unidentified.

Carried by the TCR beta cDNA libraries were unique molecular identifiers. T cells numbering roughly 1 to 11 million yielded cDNA molecules that totaled roughly 500,000. TCRdb re-derived calls from the PCR reads in MiXCR, one entry per CDR3 protein. This sample yields about 460,000 distinct CDR3 sequences, of which under 55% are seen a single time; around 10% belongs to the top ten. J was trimmed by 4 bases and V by 5 bases; bases with no gene match: 9. The CDR3 totals 15 residues. Germline loops: CDR1 SEHNR, CDR2 FQNEAQ (reference sequence). Sequencing input: blood. The gene calls are TRBV7-9 and TRBJ2-7; 9 nucleotides agree with TRBD2. This clonotype was sampled from a girl aged 5 to 17 with multiple sclerosis. The CDR3 protein is CASSPLAGPTYEQYF. As DNA, the CDR3 is TGTGCCAGCAGCCCACTAGCGGGCCCTACTTACGAGCAGTACTTC.